This T cell receptor beta chain derives from a study of OX40 agonist ivuxolimab in advanced cancers. Background on the study: Patients were treated with intravenous ivuxolimab, dosed at 0.01 to 10 mg/kg and infused every 2 weeks.

Repertoires were generated with immunoSEQ multiplex PCR, while TCRdb's copy carries only in-frame clones and drops some. This sample has about 36,000 clones; about 87% occur once, and the top ten carry approximately 4.1%. V shed 10 bases, J shed 2 bases, and the junction held 11 bases outside the gene matches. Germline V lookup: CDR1 MDHEN, CDR2 SYDVKM. The CDR3 is 15 residues long. This sample comprised CD4+ or CD8+ T cells sorted from blood, obtained in a trial of the OX40 agonist ivuxolimab. V usage is TRBV28 and J usage is TRBJ1-2; 9 nucleotides agree with TRBD1. This receptor was taken from an adult with an advanced solid tumor such as melanoma, head and neck, liver or kidney cancer. The DNA of the CDR3 is TGTGCCACCCCGGGGATACAGGGGGCGAACTATGGCTACACCTTC. This codes for CATPGIQGANYGYTF.